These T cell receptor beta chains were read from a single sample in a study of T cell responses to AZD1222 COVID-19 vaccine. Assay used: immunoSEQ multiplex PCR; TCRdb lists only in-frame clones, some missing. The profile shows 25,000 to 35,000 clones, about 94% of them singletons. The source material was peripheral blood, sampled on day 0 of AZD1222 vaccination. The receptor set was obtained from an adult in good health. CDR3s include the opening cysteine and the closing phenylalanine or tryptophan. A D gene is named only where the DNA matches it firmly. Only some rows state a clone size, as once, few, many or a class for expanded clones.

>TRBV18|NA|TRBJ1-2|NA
CASSPPGLTNYGYTF
TGTGCCAGCTCACCACCGGGACTTACAAACTATGGCTACACCTTC
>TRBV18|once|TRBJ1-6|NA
CASSPSDWRPLHF
TGTGCCAGCTCACCCTCTGATTGGAGGCCCCTCCACTTT
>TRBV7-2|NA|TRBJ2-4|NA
CASSPLSKNIQYF
TGTGCCAGCAGCCCCCTTTCCAAAAACATTCAGTACTTC
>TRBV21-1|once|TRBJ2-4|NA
CASSKATGTLPGGNIQYF
TGTGCCAGCAGCAAGGCCACCGGGACCCTTCCTGGGGGAAACATTCAGTACTTC
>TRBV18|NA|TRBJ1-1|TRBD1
CASSPLSGGSSTEAFF
TGTGCCAGCTCACCACTGTCAGGGGGCTCTAGCACTGAAGCTTTCTTT
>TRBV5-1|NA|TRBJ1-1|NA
CASRQGENTEAFF
TGCGCCAGCAGACAGGGCGAGAACACTGAAGCTTTCTTT
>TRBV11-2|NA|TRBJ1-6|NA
CASSAHNSPLHF
TGTGCCAGCAGCGCGCATAATTCACCCCTCCACTTT
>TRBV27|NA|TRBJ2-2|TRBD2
CASSLASGVGELFF
TGTGCCAGCAGTTTAGCTAGCGGGGTCGGGGAGCTGTTTTTT
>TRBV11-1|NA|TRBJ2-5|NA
CASSWHGEGETQYF
TGTGCCAGCAGCTGGCACGGGGAAGGGGAGACCCAGTACTTC
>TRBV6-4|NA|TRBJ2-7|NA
CASSEEGGGNYEQYF
TGTGCCAGCAGTGAGGAGGGTGGAGGGAACTACGAGCAGTACTTC
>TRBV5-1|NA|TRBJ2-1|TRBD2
CASSLLAGESYEQFF
TGCGCCAGCAGCTTGCTAGCGGGAGAGAGTTATGAGCAGTTCTTC
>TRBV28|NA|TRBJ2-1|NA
CASTLGVNEQFF
TGTGCCAGCACTCTCGGGGTTAATGAGCAGTTCTTC